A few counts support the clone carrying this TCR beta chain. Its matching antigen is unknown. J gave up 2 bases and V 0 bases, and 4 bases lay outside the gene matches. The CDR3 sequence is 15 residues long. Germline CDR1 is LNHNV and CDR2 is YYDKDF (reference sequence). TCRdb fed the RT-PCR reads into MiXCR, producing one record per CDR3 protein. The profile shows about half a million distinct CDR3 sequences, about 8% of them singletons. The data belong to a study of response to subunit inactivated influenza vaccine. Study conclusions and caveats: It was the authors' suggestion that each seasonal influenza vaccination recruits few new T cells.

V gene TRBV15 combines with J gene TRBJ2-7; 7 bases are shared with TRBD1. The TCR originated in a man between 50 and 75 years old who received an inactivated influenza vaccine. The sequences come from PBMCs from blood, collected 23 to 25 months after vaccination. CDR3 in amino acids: CATSRDIGQAYEQYF. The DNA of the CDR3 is TGTGCCACCAGCAGAGATATTGGACAGGCCTACGAGCAGTACTTC.